This TCR beta chain was found in a study of shared clonotypes between healthy human individuals. TCRdb's copy holds only in-frame clones and misses some; the assay was immunoSEQ multiplex PCR. The table shows around 550,000 clones, with almost 97% occurring only once. The germline CDR1 and CDR2 sequences are LNHDA and SQIVND (reference sequence). CDR3 length: 13 amino acids. The V gene lost 8 bases and the J gene lost 0 bases, with 7 bases spanning the gap. Sequencing was performed on naive CD4+ T cells sorted from blood. Documented subset: CD45RA+ positively selected. The receptor was derived from a woman in her twenties or thirties in good health. The chain has TRBV19 and TRBJ1-4; D is undetermined. The CDR3 here is CASAGATNEKLFF. DNA of the CDR3: TGTGCCAGTGCCGGGGCAACTAATGAAAAACTGTTTTTT.